This TCR beta chain was obtained from a study of blood T cell repertoires in COVID-19. Across the whole study: Whether acute or convalescent, the COVID-19 samples came from the United States, Italy and Spain. PBMCs, B-cell-depleted T cells, or T cells were the source of the cDNA or gDNA that made up the material.

The junction had 10 bases not matched to a gene; V was cut back by 5 bases and J by 7 bases. The germline V gene has CDR1 MRHNA and CDR2 SNTAGT. The CDR3 is made up of 14 amino acids. The table lists this clone with a few counts. Original handling: The authors estimated nucleated cell counts from reference gene primer amplification. Produced via immunoSEQ multiplex PCR; TCRdb's table is partial and in-frame only. V and J calls and clone size are as listed in that table; D and trimming were resolved from the DNA. Seen here are about 120,000 clones, 90% observed once, and the top ten hold 1.5% to 2%. Sequenced sample: peripheral blood. The chain uses TRBV6-4 and TRBJ1-2; 7 nucleotides line up with TRBD1. This receptor was obtained from a human donor with active COVID-19. The donor label of this sample is uncertain. The CDR3 is CASSRQGGVGGYTF. The CDR3 DNA is TGTGCCAGCAGTCGACAGGGTGGAGTGGGTGGCTACACCTTC.